The clone carrying this T cell receptor beta chain was seen a few times. The antigen remains unidentified. The sample originates from a study of graft-versus-host responses after intestinal transplantation. Study information: Tacrolimus plus steroids were given to all recipients for approximately three years, preceded by anti-thymocyte globulin induction.

Findings and limits, study-wide: An association linked early post-transplant HvG declines with peak circulating GvH clone levels.

V lost 1 base, J lost 6 bases, and 5 bases stayed unmatched. Germline V gene sequence: CDR1 SGHAT, CDR2 FQNNGV. The CDR3 spans 15 residues. Data came from immunoSEQ multiplex PCR; TCRdb stores just in-frame clones and leaves some out. In the table there are 40,000 to 55,000 clones, approximately 84% of which are singletons. The genes are TRBV11-2 and TRBJ2-1, with 8 bases matching TRBD2. Sequencing was performed on unstimulated CD4+ T cells sorted from spleen or lymph node cells, taken before transplant. The sequence was collected from a human donor who was the organ donor for an intestinal transplant. The CDR3: CASSLAGGRSNEQFF. CDR3 DNA: TGTGCCAGCAGCTTAGCGGGGGGGCGGTCCAATGAGCAGTTCTTC.